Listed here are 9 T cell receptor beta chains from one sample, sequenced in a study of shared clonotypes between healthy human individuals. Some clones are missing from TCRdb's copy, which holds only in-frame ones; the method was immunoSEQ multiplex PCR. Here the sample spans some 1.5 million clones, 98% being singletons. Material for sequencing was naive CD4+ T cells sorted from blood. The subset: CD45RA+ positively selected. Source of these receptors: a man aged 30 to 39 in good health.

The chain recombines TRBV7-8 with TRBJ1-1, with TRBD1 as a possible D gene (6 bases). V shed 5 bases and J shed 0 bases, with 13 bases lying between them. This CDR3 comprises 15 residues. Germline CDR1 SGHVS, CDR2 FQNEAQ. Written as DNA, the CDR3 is TGTGCCAGCAGCCGATTAGGGGGTCTGAACACTGAAGCTTTCTTT. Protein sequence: CASSRLGGLNTEAFF.

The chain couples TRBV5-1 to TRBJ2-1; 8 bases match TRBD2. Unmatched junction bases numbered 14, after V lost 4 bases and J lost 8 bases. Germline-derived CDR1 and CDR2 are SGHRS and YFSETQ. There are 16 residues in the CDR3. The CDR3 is CASSQVGREGLHEQFF. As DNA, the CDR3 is TGCGCCAGCAGCCAGGTGGGACGGGAGGGCCTCCATGAGCAGTTCTTC.

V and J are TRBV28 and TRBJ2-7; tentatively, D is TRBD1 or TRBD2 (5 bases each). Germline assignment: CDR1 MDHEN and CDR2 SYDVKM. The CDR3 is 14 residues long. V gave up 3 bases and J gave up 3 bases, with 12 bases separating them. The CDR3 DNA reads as TGTGCCAGCAGTTTCCCAGGGAGAAGCTACGAGCAGTACTTC. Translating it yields CASSFPGRSYEQYF.

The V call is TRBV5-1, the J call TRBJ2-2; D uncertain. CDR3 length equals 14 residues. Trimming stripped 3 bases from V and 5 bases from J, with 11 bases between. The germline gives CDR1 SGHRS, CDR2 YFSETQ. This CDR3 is CASSSLATTGELFF. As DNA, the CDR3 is TGCGCCAGCAGCTCCCTCGCCACTACCGGGGAGCTGTTTTTT.

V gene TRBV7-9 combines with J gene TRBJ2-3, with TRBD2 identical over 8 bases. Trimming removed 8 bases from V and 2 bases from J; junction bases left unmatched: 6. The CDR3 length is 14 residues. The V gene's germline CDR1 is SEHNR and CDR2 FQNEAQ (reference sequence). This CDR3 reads CASRIAGHTDTQYF. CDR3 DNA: TGTGCCAGCCGTATAGCGGGACACACAGATACGCAGTATTTT.

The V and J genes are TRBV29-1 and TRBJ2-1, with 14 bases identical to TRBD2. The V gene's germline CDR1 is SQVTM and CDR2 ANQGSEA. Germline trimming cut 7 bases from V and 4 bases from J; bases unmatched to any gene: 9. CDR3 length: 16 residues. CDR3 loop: CSDSPGLAGAYNEQFF. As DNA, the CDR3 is TGCAGCGACAGCCCGGGACTAGCGGGAGCTTACAATGAGCAGTTCTTC.

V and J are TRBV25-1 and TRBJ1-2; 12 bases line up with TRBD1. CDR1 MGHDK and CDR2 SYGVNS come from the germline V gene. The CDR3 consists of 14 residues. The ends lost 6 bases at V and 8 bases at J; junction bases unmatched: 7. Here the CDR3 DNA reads TGTGCCAGCAGGGGACAGGGGGCCTTCTCCGGCTACACCTTC. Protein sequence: CASRGQGAFSGYTF.

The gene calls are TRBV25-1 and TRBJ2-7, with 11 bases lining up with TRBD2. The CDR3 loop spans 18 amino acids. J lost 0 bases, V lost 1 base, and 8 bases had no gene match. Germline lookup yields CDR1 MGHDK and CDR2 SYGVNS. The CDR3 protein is CASSESGTSGPHSYEQYF. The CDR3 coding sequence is TGTGCCAGCAGTGAATCCGGGACTAGCGGACCCCACTCCTACGAGCAGTACTTC.

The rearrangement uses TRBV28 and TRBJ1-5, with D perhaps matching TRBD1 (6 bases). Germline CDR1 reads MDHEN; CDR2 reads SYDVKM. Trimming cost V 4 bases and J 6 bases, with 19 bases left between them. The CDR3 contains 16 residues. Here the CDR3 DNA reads TGTGCCAGCAGTTATGTACAGGGAGTATCAGGTCAGCCCCAGCATTTT. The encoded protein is CASSYVQGVSGQPQHF.